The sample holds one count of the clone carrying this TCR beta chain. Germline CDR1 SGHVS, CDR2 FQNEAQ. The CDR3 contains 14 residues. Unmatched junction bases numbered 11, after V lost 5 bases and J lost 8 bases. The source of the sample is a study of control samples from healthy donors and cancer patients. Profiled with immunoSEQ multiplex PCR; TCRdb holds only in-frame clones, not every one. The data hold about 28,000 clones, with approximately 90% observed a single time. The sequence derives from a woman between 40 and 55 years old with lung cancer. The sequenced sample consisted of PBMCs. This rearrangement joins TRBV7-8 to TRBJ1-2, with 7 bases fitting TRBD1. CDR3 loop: CASSPRDSLRGYTF. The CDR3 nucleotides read TGTGCCAGCAGCCCCCGGGACAGCTTAAGAGGCTACACCTTC.